This T cell receptor delta chain was captured by sequencing in a study of gamma-delta T cells after stem cell transplantation. This clone was picked up a small number of times. TCRdb shows a much larger clone's protein in place of this DNA's translation, and the two differ at residue 9, likely through a read error; the protein shown is translated from the DNA. Germline CDR1 and CDR2: GEAIGNYY and EKD. Between the trimmed V and J ends, which lost 0 bases and 10 bases, there was a span of 20 bases. The CDR3 sequence is 15 residues long. TCRdb redid clone calling on the RT-PCR reads using CATT. The sample records around 3,000 delta-chain clones, 1.7% being singletons.

The sample taken for sequencing was gamma-delta T cells. The receptor was derived from a human donor. It is not recorded whose cells these are; they may come from a transplant donor. This chain connects TRDV2 to TRDJ1; tentatively, D is TRDD3 (5 bases). The CDR3 DNA is TGTGCCTGTGACACCGTTGGAGATGTAGGGGAGTCACTCATCTTT. Protein sequence: CACDTVGDVGESLIF.